The clone carrying this T cell receptor (beta chain) was seen repeatedly, ten times or more. Its cognate antigen is unknown. This record comes from a study of blood T cells in healthy people across ages. Findings and limits, study-wide: Observed TCR beta diversity per million T cells went down as age went up. This fall followed a roughly linear course with age.

V gave up 3 bases and J gave up 0 bases; unmatched junction bases: 12. The CDR3 totals 19 residues. Germline lookup yields CDR1 SGHAT and CDR2 FQNNGV. A second PCR of 7 to 11 cycles used a sample-barcoded 5' primer and a J-beta primer mix. Using its own MiXCR run on the 5' RACE reads, TCRdb lists one record per CDR3 protein. The profile shows 1.5 million to 2 million distinct CDR3 sequences, about 30% of them singletons. The chain is built from TRBV11-2 and TRBJ2-3; 10 bases map to TRBD2. Sequences were obtained from blood. The source of this sequence is a woman aged 30 to 39 in good health. The CDR3 protein is CASSFTSGTSPSSTDTQYF. The CDR3 DNA reads as TGTGCCAGCAGCTTCACTAGCGGGACCTCCCCTTCTAGCACAGATACGCAGTATTTT.